The 5 T cell receptor beta chains below all came from one sample that was sequenced in a study of CD8 T cells in ankylosing spondylitis. TCRdb analysed the 5' RACE reads with MiXCR anew, one entry per CDR3 protein. Here the sample spans about 210,000 distinct CDR3 sequences, roughly 8% being singletons. Sample: blood, either unsorted or a sorted T cell fraction (not recorded which). The receptors shown here come from a female donor with ankylosing spondylitis or in good health (not recorded which).

This clonotype was seen at least ten times. This chain links TRBV6-5 with TRBJ1-2, with 9 bases matching TRBD1. Trimming removed 2 bases from V and 4 bases from J; junction bases left unmatched: 11. The CDR3 totals 17 residues. Germline CDR1 MNHEY, CDR2 SVGAGI. The CDR3 here is CASSYLGTGKFGYGYTF. The CDR3, as DNA: TGTGCCAGCAGTTACCTGGGGACAGGGAAATTTGGCTATGGCTACACCTTC.

This clonotype showed up many times. The chain recombines TRBV20-1 with TRBJ2-7; 7 bases line up with TRBD1. V gave up 1 base and J gave up 2 bases; unmatched junction bases: 8. This CDR3 has 15 residues. Germline V lookup: CDR1 DFQATT, CDR2 SNEGSKA (reference sequence). The chain's CDR3 is CSARAKGQTTYEQYF. CDR3 nucleotide sequence: TGCAGTGCTAGAGCGAAGGGACAGACCACCTACGAGCAGTACTTC.

The chain links TRBV7-9 to TRBJ2-7; D could derive from TRBD1 or TRBD2 (5 bases each). This CDR3 has 15 residues. CDR1 is SEHNR and CDR2 is FQNEAQ in the germline V gene (reference sequence). Trimming took 3 bases from V and 2 from J, leaving 14 bases between them. CDR3 DNA sequence: TGTGCCAGCAGCTTTTCCGGGACGGGCACCTACGAGCAGTACTTC. Translated: CASSFSGTGTYEQYF.

The sample holds many counts of this clonotype. The rearrangement joins TRBV10-3 to TRBJ2-1; 9 bases line up with TRBD2. The CDR3 runs 14 residues. The germline CDR1 and CDR2 sequences are ENHRY and SYGVKD. V was clipped by 4 bases and J by 4 bases; unmatched bases: 2. The CDR3 here is CAISATSGYNEQFF. Written as DNA, the CDR3 is TGTGCCATCAGTGCGACTAGCGGTTACAATGAGCAGTTCTTC.

This clonotype came up many times. V is TRBV20-1 and J is TRBJ1-4; TRBD1 might be the D (5 bases). Germline V gives CDR1 DFQATT, CDR2 SNEGSKA (reference sequence). Trimming left V 3 bases short and J 9 bases short, with 17 bases between. The CDR3 is 14 amino acids. The CDR3 is CSARGGPVSKKLFF. The CDR3, as DNA: TGCAGTGCTAGGGGGGGACCCGTTTCGAAAAAACTGTTTTTT.